Listed below are T cell receptor beta chains from one sample, sequenced in a study of T cell changes during pregnancy in multiple sclerosis. Repertoires were generated with immunoSEQ multiplex PCR, while TCRdb's copy carries only in-frame clones and drops some. The repertoire holds tens of thousands of clones, with 94% as singletons. The sequencing used peripheral blood, collected in the third trimester of pregnancy. The receptors were sampled from a female donor with multiple sclerosis, enrolled in a pregnancy study. CDR3s include the opening cysteine and the closing phenylalanine or tryptophan. A D gene is named only where the DNA matches it firmly. The listing skips clone size in some rows; elsewhere it reads once, few, many or a size class.

J: TRBJ2-7
size: once
V: TRBV30
D: TRBD2
CDR3: CAWSVIAGVINEQYF
DNA: TGTGCCTGGAGTGTCATAGCGGGAGTAATCAACGAGCAGTACTTC

J: TRBJ2-2
size: -
V: TRBV5-1
D: -
CDR3: CASSLILGTGELFF
DNA: TGCGCCAGCAGCTTGATACTTGGCACCGGGGAGCTGTTTTTT

J: TRBJ2-2
size: -
V: TRBV6-5
D: -
CDR3: CASAQGATGELFF
DNA: TGTGCCAGCGCACAGGGAGCGACCGGGGAGCTGTTTTTT

J: TRBJ2-7
size: once
V: TRBV19
D: -
CDR3: CASTSDEQYF
DNA: TGTGCCAGTACTAGTGACGAGCAGTACTTC

J: TRBJ1-1
size: -
V: TRBV30
D: -
CDR3: CAWRTGNTEAFF
DNA: TGTGCCTGGAGAACCGGGAACACTGAAGCTTTCTTT

J: TRBJ2-2
size: -
V: TRBV29-1
D: -
CDR3: CSVRRAGGELFF
DNA: TGCAGCGTACGGAGGGCAGGCGGGGAGCTGTTTTTT

J: TRBJ1-5
size: -
V: TRBV28
D: -
CDR3: CASSLGGDNQPQHF
DNA: TGTGCCAGCAGTTTGGGAGGGGACAATCAGCCCCAGCATTTT

J: TRBJ1-2
size: -
V: TRBV28
D: -
CDR3: CASSLPVGRVYGYTF
DNA: TGTGCCAGCAGTCTACCTGTGGGCAGGGTCTATGGCTACACCTTC

J: TRBJ1-5
size: -
V: TRBV18
D: -
CDR3: CASSQSPGGDGNQPQHF
DNA: TGTGCCAGCTCTCAGAGTCCGGGTGGCGATGGCAATCAGCCCCAGCATTTT

J: TRBJ1-6
size: -
V: TRBV27
D: -
CDR3: CASSSLGAGNSPLHF
DNA: TGTGCCAGCAGTTCTCTAGGGGCGGGGAATTCACCCCTCCACTTT

J: TRBJ2-5
size: -
V: TRBV7-2
D: -
CDR3: CASSLSHSSEFRKETQYF
DNA: TGTGCCAGCAGCTTAAGCCACTCTAGCGAATTTCGGAAAGAGACCCAGTACTTC

J: TRBJ1-5
size: once
V: TRBV7-2
D: -
CDR3: CASSLGGGTNQPQHF
DNA: TGTGCCAGCAGCCTAGGTGGGGGGACGAATCAGCCCCAGCATTTT

J: TRBJ2-2
size: -
V: TRBV5-4
D: TRBD2
CDR3: CASSLRTSGSGELFF
DNA: TGTGCCAGCAGCCTTAGGACTAGCGGGTCCGGGGAGCTGTTTTTT

J: TRBJ2-1
size: -
V: TRBV27
D: -
CDR3: CASSFSSNEQFF
DNA: TGTGCCAGCAGTTTTAGCTCGAATGAGCAGTTCTTC

J: TRBJ2-1
size: -
V: TRBV19
D: -
CDR3: CASSMVDNYNEQFF
DNA: TGTGCCAGTAGTATGGTGGACAACTACAATGAGCAGTTCTTC

J: TRBJ1-5
size: once
V: TRBV7-8
D: -
CDR3: CASSGGGARGQPQHF
DNA: TGTGCCAGCAGCGGAGGGGGGGCCAGAGGTCAGCCCCAGCATTTT

J: TRBJ2-2
size: -
V: TRBV30
D: TRBD1
CDR3: CAWSVGQGAGELFF
DNA: TGTGCCTGGAGTGTGGGACAGGGGGCCGGGGAGCTGTTTTTT

J: TRBJ2-4
size: -
V: TRBV5-4
D: TRBD2
CDR3: CASSPGLAGAAKNIQYF
DNA: TGTGCCAGCAGCCCGGGACTAGCGGGAGCGGCCAAAAACATTCAGTACTTC

J: TRBJ1-2
size: -
V: TRBV5-6
D: -
CDR3: CASSQRSYGYTF
DNA: TGTGCCAGCAGCCAGAGGAGCTATGGCTACACCTTC

J: TRBJ2-1
size: -
V: TRBV28
D: -
CDR3: CASSLGQGVISGSKNEQFF
DNA: TGTGCCAGCAGTTTAGGACAGGGGGTGATTAGCGGGAGTAAAAATGAGCAGTTCTTC

J: TRBJ1-1
size: -
V: TRBV27
D: -
CDR3: CASSLSRGGGTEAFF
DNA: TGTGCCAGCAGTTTATCGAGGGGAGGGGGCACTGAAGCTTTCTTT

J: TRBJ1-4
size: -
V: TRBV28
D: TRBD1
CDR3: CASSHNRGLNEKLFF
DNA: TGTGCCAGCAGCCACAACAGGGGCCTCAATGAAAAACTGTTTTTT

J: TRBJ1-3
size: -
V: TRBV7-2
D: -
CDR3: CASSSQAAGNTIYF
DNA: TGTGCCAGCAGCTCACAGGCGGCTGGAAACACCATATATTTT

J: TRBJ1-2
size: -
V: TRBV10-3
D: -
CDR3: CAIKGSDYGYTF
DNA: TGTGCCATCAAGGGGTCGGACTATGGCTACACCTTC

J: TRBJ1-2
size: -
V: TRBV5-1
D: -
CDR3: CASSLASGSRQTYGYTF
DNA: TGCGCCAGCAGCTTAGCTAGTGGCTCTCGACAGACGTATGGCTACACCTTC

J: TRBJ2-7
size: -
V: TRBV14
D: TRBD1
CDR3: CASSQAGGAQYF
DNA: TGTGCCAGCAGCCAGGCAGGGGGCGCGCAGTACTTC

J: TRBJ2-7
size: -
V: TRBV6-5
D: -
CDR3: CASRGRGRSYEQYF
DNA: TGTGCCAGCAGGGGCAGGGGAAGGAGCTACGAGCAGTACTTC

J: TRBJ2-1
size: -
V: TRBV4-1
D: -
CDR3: CASSQGLYNEQFF
DNA: TGCGCCAGCAGCCAAGGTTTATACAATGAGCAGTTCTTC

J: TRBJ2-3
size: -
V: TRBV9
D: -
CDR3: CASSSTSFKRFTDTQYF
DNA: TGTGCCAGCAGCTCTACTAGCTTCAAGAGGTTCACAGATACGCAGTATTTT

J: TRBJ2-2
size: -
V: TRBV5-4
D: -
CDR3: CASSLGILRAGELFF
DNA: TGTGCCAGCAGCTTGGGTATTCTCCGGGCCGGGGAGCTGTTTTTT

J: TRBJ2-2
size: -
V: TRBV27
D: TRBD2
CDR3: CASSLFPSGKGGELFF
DNA: TGTGCCAGCAGTTTATTCCCTAGCGGGAAAGGCGGGGAGCTGTTTTTT

J: TRBJ2-1
size: -
V: TRBV27
D: TRBD2
CDR3: CASSLVSSSGSLIFYNEQFF
DNA: TGTGCCAGCAGTTTAGTATCGAGTAGCGGGAGCCTCATTTTTTACAATGAGCAGTTCTTC

J: TRBJ2-2
size: -
V: TRBV27
D: -
CDR3: CASSEYSGELFF
DNA: TGTGCCAGCAGTGAGTACTCCGGGGAGCTGTTTTTT

J: TRBJ2-7
size: -
V: TRBV5-1
D: -
CDR3: CASSLGTAEYEQYF
DNA: TGCGCCAGCAGCTTGGGCACCGCAGAATACGAGCAGTACTTC